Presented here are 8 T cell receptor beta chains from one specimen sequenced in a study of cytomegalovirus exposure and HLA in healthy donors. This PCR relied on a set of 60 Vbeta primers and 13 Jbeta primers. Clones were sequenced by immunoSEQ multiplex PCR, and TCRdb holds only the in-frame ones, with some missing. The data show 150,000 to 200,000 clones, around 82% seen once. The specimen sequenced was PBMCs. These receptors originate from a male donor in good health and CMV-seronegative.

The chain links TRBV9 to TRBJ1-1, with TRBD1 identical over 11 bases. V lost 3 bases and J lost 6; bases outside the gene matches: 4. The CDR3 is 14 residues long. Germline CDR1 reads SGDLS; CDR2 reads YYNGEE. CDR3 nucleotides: TGTGCCAGCAGCGGGACAGGGGGCTCGGCTGAAGCTTTCTTT. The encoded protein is CASSGTGGSAEAFF.

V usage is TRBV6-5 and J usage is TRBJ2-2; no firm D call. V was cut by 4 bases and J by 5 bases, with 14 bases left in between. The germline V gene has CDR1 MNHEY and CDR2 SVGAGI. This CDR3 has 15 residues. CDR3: CASSLDSLVTGELFF. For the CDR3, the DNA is TGTGCCAGCAGTTTAGATTCTTTAGTGACCGGGGAGCTGTTTTTT.

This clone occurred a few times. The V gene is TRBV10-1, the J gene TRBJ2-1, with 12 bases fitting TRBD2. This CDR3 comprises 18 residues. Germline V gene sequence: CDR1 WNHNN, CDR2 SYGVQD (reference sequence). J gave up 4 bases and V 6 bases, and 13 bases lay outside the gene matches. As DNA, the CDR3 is TGCGCCAGCAGCGTGGGACTAGCGGGTTTTATCGTTTACAATGAGCAGTTCTTC. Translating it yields CASSVGLAGFIVYNEQFF.

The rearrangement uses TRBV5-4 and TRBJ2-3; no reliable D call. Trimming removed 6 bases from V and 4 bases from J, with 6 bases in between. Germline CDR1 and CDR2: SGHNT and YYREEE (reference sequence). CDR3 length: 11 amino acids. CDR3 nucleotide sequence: TGTGCCAGCAATACGGCAGATACGCAGTATTTT. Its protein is CASNTADTQYF.

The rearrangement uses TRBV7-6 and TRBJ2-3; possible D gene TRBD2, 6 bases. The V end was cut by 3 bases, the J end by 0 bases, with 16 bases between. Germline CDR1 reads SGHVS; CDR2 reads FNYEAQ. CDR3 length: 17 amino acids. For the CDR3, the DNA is TGTGCCAGCAGCTTGGGCGTCGCGGGGATTAGCACAGATACGCAGTATTTT. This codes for CASSLGVAGISTDTQYF. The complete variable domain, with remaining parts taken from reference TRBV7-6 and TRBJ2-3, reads GAGVSQSPRYKVTKRGQDVALRCDPISGHVSLYWYRQALGQGPEFLTYFNYEAQQDKSGLPNDRFSAERPEGSISTLTIQRTEQRDSAMYRCASSLGVAGISTDTQYFGPGTRLTVL.

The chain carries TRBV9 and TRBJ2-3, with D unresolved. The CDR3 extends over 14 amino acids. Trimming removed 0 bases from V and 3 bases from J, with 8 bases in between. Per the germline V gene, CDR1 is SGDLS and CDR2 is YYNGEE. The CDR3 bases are TGTGCCAGCAGCGTAGACAGCCTAACAGATACGCAGTATTTT. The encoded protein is CASSVDSLTDTQYF.

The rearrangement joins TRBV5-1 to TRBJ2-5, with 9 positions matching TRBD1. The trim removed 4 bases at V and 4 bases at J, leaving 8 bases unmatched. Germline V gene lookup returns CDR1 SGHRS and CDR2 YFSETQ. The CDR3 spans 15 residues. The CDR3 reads CASSPTGGIGETQYF. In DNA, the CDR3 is TGCGCCAGCAGCCCGACAGGGGGAATTGGAGAGACCCAGTACTTC.

The CDR3 protein is CASSFGANTDTQYF. Here the CDR3 DNA reads TGTGCCAGCAGCTTTGGAGCAAACACAGATACGCAGTATTTT. V usage is TRBV5-4 and J usage is TRBJ2-3; D gene unclear. CDR3 length: 14 amino acids. V gave up 2 bases and J gave up 2 bases, with 9 bases separating them. Per germline, CDR1 SGHNT and CDR2 YYREEE (reference sequence).